This TCR beta chain stems from a study of T cell responses to AZD1222 COVID-19 vaccine (dated by TCRdb to about 2021). A note on the overall study: A total of 230 or so trial participants underwent TCR sequencing, of whom nearly 210 received two doses of AZD1222 and 26 received two doses of the MenACWY control vaccine. Enrollment into the trials was organized by age into subgroups of 18-55, 56-69 and 70-plus years, and those subgroups contained approximately 160, 26 and 62 TCR-sequenced participants, respectively. Findings and caveats that apply to the study as a whole: A significant rise in spike-specific TCR breadth and depth was observed after two AZD1222 doses relative to day 0 and relative to MenACWY recipients. Participants were mostly white British, with more females than males. The authors suggested clonal diversity may have been underestimated. Because no day 14 peak-response samples were available, repertoires were characterized only after the peak T cell response. Nearly half of unique spike-specific TCRs reportedly recognized epitopes outside regions mutated in the B.1.351 and B.1.1.7 variants. In the small 56-69-year group, the increase in depth fell short of significance, most likely because of low power. The vaccine-associated CD4 TCRs covered the entire spike protein, and the dominant responses fell in regions 160-218 and 743-854. Conclusions about previously exposed vaccinees were limited because only six AZD1222 recipients were SARS-CoV-2 seropositive at baseline.

According to the study, the label for this sample's time point signals: about 28 days (+/-7) after the second vaccine dose. AZD1222 recipients with second doses at about 4 weeks or about 12 weeks were pooled, because spike-specific TCR depth and breadth did not differ between schedules. Vaccinee samples were obtained from the UK trials COV001 and COV002, which included a single-blind randomized controlled phase 2/3 trial of AZD1222 (ChAdOx1 nCoV-19) in healthy adults. For TCRbeta chain sequencing, PBMC samples were collected from trial participants at day 0 and at day 28 after the second dose. The junction shows trimming of 2 bases on V and 4 bases on J, and the gene matches do not reach 10 bases of it. The CDR3 runs 16 residues from the cysteine to the phenylalanine. Only the CDR3 DNA is retained, 48 bases long and in frame from the first base. Notes on this clone: The clone's antigen remains unknown. No per-base quality is available; no much larger clone lies one base away.

The CDR3 regions of human TCRbeta chains were subjected to immunosequencing. On the authors' methods: Repertoire TCRs were matched against a reference library of SARS-CoV-2-specific TCRs generated with the MIRA antigen-specificity platform. Breadth was defined as the fraction of unique TCRs that were SARS-CoV-2-associated, and depth was defined as the fraction of total T cells that were SARS-CoV-2-associated. Using the MIRA data, every spike-specific TCR was mapped to the spike region that the TCR reacted to and assigned to either a CD4 or a CD8 class. Log10-transformed breadth and depth values were compared by one-way ANOVA with Sidak's multiple comparisons tests. In its TCRdb copy, this immuneACCESS table keeps in-frame sequences only and misses some clones. Where compared with another copy, unresolved V genes explain less than half of these, and the others have no known cause. That table furnishes V, J and clone size, whereas the DNA furnished D and trimming. This sample is represented by roughly 180,000 clones; 90% to 95% of them were singletons. The ten largest account for 1.5% to 2% of the sample.

The TCR was taken from an adult who received the AZD1222 COVID-19 vaccine. The source was peripheral blood, collected 28 days after the second AZD1222 dose. This chain is built from TRBV5-3 and TRBJ2-5, and 8 bases in between align with TRBD1. TRBV5-3 is noted as an ORF with a role that remains uncertain. Read as DNA, the sequence is TGTGCCAGAAGCTTCGAACTTTTACAGGGGGGAGAGACCCAGTACTTC. Its translation is CARSFELLQGGETQYF.